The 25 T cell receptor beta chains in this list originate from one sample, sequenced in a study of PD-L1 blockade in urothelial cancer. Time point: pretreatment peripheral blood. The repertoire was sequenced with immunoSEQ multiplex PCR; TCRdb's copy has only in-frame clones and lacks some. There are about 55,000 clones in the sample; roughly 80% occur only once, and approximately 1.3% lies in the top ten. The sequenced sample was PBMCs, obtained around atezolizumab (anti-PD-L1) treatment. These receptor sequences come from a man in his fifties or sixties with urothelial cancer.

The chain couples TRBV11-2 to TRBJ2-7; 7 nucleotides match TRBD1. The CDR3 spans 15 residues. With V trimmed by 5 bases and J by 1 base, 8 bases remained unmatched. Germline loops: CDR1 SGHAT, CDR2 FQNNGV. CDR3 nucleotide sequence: TGTGCCAGCAGCACCCACAGGGGCTCTTCCTACGAGCAGTACTTC. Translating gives CASSTHRGSSYEQYF. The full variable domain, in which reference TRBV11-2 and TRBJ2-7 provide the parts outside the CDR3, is EAGVAQSPRYKIIEKRQSVAFWCNPISGHATLYWYQQILGQGPKLLIQFQNNGVVDDSQLPKDRFSAERLKGVDSTLKIQPAKLEDSAVYLCASSTHRGSSYEQYFGPGTRLTVT.

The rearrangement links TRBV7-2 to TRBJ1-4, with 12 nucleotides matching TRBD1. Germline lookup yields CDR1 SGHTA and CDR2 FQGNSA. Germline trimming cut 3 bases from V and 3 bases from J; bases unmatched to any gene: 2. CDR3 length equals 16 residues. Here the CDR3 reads CASSFGTGGSNEKLFF. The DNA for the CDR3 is TGTGCCAGCAGCTTTGGGACAGGGGGCTCTAATGAAAAACTGTTTTTT.

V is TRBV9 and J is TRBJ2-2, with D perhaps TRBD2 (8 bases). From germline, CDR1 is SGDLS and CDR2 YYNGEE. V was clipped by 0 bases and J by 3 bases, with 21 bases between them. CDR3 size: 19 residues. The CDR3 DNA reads TGTGCCAGCAGCGTAGGTTCGGGGGGGCAGGGGGTATACACCGGGGAGCTGTTTTTT. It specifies CASSVGSGGQGVYTGELFF.

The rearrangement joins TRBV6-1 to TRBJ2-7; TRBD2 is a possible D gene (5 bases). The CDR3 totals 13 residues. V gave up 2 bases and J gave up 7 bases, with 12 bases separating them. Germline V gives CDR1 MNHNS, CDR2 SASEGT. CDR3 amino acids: CASSESPPGEQYF. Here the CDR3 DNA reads TGTGCCAGCAGTGAATCACCCCCGGGGGAGCAGTACTTC.

CDR3 DNA: TGTGCCAGTAGTCCAAGACAGTGGACCTCCTACGAGCAGTACTTC. Protein product: CASSPRQWTSYEQYF. This sequence joins TRBV19 and TRBJ2-7; tentatively, D is TRBD1 (5 bases). V was shortened by 5 bases and J by 0 bases, with 14 bases between the two germline ends. The CDR3 has 15 residues. CDR1 is LNHDA and CDR2 is SQIVND in the germline V gene (reference sequence).

This CDR3 is CASSYREGRETQYF. The CDR3 DNA reads TGTGCCAGCAGTTACCGGGAGGGTCGGGAGACCCAGTACTTC. V and J are TRBV27 and TRBJ2-5; 8 bases are shared with TRBD2. CDR3 size: 14 residues. Germline-derived CDR1 and CDR2 are MNHEY and SMNVEV (reference sequence). Trimming cost V 4 bases and J 5 bases; bases outside gene matches: 6.

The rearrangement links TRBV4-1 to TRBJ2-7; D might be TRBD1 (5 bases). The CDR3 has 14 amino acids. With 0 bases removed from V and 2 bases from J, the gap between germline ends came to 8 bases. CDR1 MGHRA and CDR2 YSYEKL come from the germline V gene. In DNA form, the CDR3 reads TGCGCCAGCAGCCAAGAGGACATAACCTACGAGCAGTACTTC. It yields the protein CASSQEDITYEQYF.

The CDR3: CAWNLLAGGPGEQFF. As DNA, the CDR3 is TGTGCCTGGAACTTACTAGCGGGGGGGCCGGGTGAGCAGTTCTTC. This sequence joins TRBV30 and TRBJ2-1; 13 bases align to TRBD2. This CDR3 comprises 15 residues. After removal of 4 bases from V and 9 bases from J, the junction contained 9 bases not matched to a gene. The V gene's germline CDR1 is GTSNPN and CDR2 SVGIG (reference sequence).

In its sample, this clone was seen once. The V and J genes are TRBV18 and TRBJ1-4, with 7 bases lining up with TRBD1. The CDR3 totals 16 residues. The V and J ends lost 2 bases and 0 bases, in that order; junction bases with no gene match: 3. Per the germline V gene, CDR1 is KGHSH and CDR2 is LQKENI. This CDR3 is CASSPNRGATNEKLFF. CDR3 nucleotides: TGTGCCAGCTCACCAAACAGGGGTGCAACTAATGAAAAACTGTTTTTT. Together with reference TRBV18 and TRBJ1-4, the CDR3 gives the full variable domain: NAGVMQNPRHLVRRRGQEARLRCSPMKGHSHVYWYRQLPEEGLKFMVYLQKENIIDESGMPKERFSAEFPKEGPSILRIQQVVRGDSAAYFCASSPNRGATNEKLFFGSGTQLSVL.

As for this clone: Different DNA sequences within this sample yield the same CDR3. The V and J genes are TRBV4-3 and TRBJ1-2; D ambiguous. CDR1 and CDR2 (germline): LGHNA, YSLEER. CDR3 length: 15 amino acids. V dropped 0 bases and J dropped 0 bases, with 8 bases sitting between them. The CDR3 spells CASSQEGGANYGYTF. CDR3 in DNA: TGCGCCAGCAGCCAAGAAGGCGGAGCTAACTATGGCTACACCTTC.

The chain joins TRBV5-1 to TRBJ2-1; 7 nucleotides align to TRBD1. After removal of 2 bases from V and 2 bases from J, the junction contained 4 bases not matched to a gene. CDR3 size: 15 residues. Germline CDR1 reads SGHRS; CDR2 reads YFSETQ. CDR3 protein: CASSLNRGPYNEQFF. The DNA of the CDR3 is TGCGCCAGCAGCTTAAACAGGGGTCCCTACAATGAGCAGTTCTTC.

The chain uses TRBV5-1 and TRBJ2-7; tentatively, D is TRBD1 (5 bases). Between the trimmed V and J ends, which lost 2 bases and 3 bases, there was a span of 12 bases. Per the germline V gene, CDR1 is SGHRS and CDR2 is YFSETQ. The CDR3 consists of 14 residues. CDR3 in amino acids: CASSFGAHLYEQYF. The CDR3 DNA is TGCGCCAGCAGCTTTGGGGCGCACCTCTACGAGCAGTACTTC.

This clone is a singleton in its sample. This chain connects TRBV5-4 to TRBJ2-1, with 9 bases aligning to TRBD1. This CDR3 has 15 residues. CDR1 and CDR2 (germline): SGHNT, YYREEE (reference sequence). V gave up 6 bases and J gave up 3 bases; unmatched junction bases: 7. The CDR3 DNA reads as TGTGCCAGCAACTCCCTGACAGGGGGCTACAATGAGCAGTTCTTC. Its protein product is CASNSLTGGYNEQFF. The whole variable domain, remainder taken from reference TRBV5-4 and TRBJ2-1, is ETGVTQSPTHLIKTRGQQVTLRCSSQSGHNTVSWYQQALGQGPQFIFQYYREEENGRGNFPPRFSGLQFPNYSSELNVNALELDDSALYLCASNSLTGGYNEQFFGPGTRLTVL.

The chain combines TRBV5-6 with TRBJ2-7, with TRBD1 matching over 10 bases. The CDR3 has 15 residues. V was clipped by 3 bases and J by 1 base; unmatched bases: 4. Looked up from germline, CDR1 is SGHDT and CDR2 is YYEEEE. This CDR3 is CASSSPGQGSYEQYF. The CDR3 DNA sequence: TGTGCCAGCAGCTCCCCGGGACAGGGGTCCTACGAGCAGTACTTC.

CDR3 protein: CASSPRQNTGELFF. In nucleotides, the CDR3 is TGCGCCAGCAGCCCCCGACAAAACACCGGGGAGCTGTTTTTT. The rearrangement joins TRBV5-1 to TRBJ2-2; D gene ambiguous. The CDR3 is made up of 14 amino acids. Trimming pared 4 bases from V and 2 bases from J, leaving 9 bases between. The germline gives CDR1 SGHRS, CDR2 YFSETQ.

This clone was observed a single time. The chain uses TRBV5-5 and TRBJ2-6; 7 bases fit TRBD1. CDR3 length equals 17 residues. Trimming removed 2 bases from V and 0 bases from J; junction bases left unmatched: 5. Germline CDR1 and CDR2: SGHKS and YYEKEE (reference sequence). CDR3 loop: CASSFWDSYSGANVLTF. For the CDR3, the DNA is TGTGCCAGCAGCTTCTGGGACAGCTACTCTGGGGCCAACGTCCTGACTTTC.

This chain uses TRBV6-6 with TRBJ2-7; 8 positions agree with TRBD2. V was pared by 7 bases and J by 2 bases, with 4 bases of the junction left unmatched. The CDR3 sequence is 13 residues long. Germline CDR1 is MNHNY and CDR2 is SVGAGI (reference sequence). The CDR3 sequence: CASTPGLAYEQYF. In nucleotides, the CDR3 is TGTGCCAGCACCCCGGGACTAGCCTACGAGCAGTACTTC.

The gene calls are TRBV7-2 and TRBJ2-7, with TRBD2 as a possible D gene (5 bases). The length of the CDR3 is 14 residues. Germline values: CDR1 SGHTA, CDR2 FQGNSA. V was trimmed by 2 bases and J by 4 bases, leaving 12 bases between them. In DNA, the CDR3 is TGTGCCAGCAGCTTATTTCATCGGGATTACGAGCAGTACTTC. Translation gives CASSLFHRDYEQYF.

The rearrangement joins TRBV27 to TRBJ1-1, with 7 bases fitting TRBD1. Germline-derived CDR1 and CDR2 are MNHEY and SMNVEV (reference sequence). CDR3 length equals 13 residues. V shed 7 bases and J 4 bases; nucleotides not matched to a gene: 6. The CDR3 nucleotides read TGTGCCAGCATAGACAGGGTCAGCACTGAAGCTTTCTTT. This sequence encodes CASIDRVSTEAFF.

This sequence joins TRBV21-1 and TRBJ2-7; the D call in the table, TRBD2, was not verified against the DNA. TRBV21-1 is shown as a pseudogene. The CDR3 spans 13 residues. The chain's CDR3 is CASSHELSYEQYF. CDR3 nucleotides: TGTGCCAGCAGTCATGAGCTCTCCTACGAGCAGTACTTC.

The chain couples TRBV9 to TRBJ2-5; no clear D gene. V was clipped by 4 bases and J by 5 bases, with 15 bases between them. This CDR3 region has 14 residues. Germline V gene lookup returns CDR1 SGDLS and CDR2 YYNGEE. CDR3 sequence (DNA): TGTGCCAGCAGCCCGCGCGCGGTTTCGGAGACCCAGTACTTC. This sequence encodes CASSPRAVSETQYF.

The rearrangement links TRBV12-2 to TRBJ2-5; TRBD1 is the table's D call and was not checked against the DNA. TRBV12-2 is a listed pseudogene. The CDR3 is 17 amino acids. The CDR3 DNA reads TGTGCAAGTCGCTTAGCGGCGCCCAGGGGGAAGTGGGAGACCCAGTACTTC. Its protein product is CASRLAAPRGKWETQYF.

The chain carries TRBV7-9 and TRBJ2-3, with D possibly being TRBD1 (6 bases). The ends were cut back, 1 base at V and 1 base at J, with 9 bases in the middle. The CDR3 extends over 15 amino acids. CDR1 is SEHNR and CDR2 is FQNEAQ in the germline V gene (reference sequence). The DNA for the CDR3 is TGTGCCAGCAGCTTAGGGACAGTGGGCACAGATACGCAGTATTTT. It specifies CASSLGTVGTDTQYF.

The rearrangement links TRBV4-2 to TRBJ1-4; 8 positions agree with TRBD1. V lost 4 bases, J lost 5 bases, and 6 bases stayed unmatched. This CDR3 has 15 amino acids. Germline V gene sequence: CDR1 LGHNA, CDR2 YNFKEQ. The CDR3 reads CASSRSDRENEKLFF. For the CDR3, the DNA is TGTGCCAGCAGCCGGTCGGACAGGGAGAATGAAAAACTGTTTTTT.

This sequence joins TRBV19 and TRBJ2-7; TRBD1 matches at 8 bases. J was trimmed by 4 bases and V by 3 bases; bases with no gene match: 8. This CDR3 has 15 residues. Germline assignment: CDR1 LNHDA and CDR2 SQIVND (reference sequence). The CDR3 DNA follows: TGTGCCAGTAGTATCGGACAGGGAGACTTGTACGAGCAGTACTTC. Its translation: CASSIGQGDLYEQYF.